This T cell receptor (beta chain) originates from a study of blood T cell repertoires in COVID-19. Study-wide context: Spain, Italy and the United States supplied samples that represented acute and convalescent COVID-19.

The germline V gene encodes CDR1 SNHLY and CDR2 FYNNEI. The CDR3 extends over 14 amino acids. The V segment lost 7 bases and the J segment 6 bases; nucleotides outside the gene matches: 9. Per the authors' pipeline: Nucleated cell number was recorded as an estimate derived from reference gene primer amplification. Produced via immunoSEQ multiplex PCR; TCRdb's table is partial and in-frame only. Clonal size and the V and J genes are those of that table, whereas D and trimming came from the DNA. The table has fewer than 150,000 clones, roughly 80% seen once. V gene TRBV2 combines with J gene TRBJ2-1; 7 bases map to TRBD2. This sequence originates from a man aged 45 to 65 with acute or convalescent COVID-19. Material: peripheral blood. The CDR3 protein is CASNGLGGGNEQFF. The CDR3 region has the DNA TGTGCCAGCAACGGACTAGGCGGGGGCAATGAGCAGTTCTTC.